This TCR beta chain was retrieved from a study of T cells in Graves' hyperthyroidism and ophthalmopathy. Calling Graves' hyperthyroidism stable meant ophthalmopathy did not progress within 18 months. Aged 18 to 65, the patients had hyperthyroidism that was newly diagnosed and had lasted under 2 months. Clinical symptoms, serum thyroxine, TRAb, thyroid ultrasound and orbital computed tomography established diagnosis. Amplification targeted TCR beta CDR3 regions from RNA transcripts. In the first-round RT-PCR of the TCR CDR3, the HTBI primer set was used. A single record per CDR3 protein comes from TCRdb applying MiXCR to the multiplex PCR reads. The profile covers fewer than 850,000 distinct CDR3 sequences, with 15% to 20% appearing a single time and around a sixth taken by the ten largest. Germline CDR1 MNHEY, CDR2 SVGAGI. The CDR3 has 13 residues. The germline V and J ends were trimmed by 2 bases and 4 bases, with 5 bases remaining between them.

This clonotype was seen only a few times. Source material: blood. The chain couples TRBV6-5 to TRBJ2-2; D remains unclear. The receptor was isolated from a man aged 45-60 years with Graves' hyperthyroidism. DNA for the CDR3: TGTGCCAGCAGTTACACTTTCACCGGGGAGCTGTTTTTT. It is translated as CASSYTFTGELFF.